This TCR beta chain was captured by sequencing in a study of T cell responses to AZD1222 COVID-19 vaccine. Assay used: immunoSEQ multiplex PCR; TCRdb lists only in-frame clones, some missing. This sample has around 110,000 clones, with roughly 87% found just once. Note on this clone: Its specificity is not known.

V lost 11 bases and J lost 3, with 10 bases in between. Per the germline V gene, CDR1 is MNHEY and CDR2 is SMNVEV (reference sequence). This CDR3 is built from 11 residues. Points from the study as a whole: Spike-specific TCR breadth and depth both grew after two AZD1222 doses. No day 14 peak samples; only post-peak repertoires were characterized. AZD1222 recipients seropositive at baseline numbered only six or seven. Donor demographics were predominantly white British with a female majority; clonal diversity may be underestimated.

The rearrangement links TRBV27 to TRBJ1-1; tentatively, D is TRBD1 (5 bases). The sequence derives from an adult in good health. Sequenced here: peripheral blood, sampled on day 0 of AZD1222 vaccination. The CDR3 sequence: CAGRGDTEAFF. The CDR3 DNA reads TGTGCCGGGCGGGGGGACACTGAAGCTTTCTTT.